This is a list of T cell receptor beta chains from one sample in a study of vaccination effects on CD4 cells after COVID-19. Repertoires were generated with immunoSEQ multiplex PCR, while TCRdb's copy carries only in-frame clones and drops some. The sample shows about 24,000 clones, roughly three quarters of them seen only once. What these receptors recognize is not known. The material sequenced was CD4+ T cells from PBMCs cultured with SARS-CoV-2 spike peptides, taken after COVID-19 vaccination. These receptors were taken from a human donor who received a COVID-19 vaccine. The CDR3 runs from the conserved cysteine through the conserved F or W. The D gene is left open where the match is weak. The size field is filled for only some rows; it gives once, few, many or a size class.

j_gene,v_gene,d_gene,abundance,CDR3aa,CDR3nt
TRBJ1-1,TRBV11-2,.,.,CASSSISTEAFF,TGTGCCAGCAGCTCAATAAGCACTGAAGCTTTCTTT
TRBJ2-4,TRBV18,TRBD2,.,CASSPTSGVLMDF,TGTGCCAGCTCACCGACTAGCGGGGTATTGATGGACTTC
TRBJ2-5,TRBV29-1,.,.,CSVEMGAGARETQYF,TGCAGCGTTGAAATGGGTGCAGGGGCTCGAGAGACCCAGTACTTC
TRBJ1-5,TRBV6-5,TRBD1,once,CASSSGQINQPQHF,TGTGCCAGCAGCTCGGGACAGATCAATCAGCCCCAGCATTTT
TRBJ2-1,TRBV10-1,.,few,CASLPPRGKGIDEQFF,TGCGCCAGCCTACCGCCCCGGGGGAAAGGGATCGATGAGCAGTTCTTC
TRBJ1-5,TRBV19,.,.,CASRSRDPNQPQHF,TGTGCCAGTAGGAGCCGGGACCCTAATCAGCCCCAGCATTTT
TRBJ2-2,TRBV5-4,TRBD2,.,CASSLGLAGESGELFF,TGTGCCAGCAGCCTAGGACTAGCAGGAGAGAGCGGGGAGCTGTTTTTT
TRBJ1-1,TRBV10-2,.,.,CASSIQGNGAEAFF,TGCGCCAGCAGCATTCAGGGTAACGGGGCTGAAGCTTTCTTT
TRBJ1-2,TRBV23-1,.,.,CASSQSTGNYGYTF,TGCGCCAGCAGTCAATCCACAGGGAACTATGGCTACACCTTC
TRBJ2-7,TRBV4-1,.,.,CASSQHGTEYF,TGCGCCAGCAGCCAACACGGCACGGAGTACTTC
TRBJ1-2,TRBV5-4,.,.,CASSLAGLGSNGYTF,TGTGCCAGCAGCTTGGCCGGGCTGGGCTCGAATGGCTACACCTTC
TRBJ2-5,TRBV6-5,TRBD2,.,CASSYSWGEGWGTQYF,TGTGCCAGCAGTTACTCGTGGGGGGAGGGGTGGGGGACCCAGTACTTC
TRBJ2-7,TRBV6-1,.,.,CASSEMRGPLAYEQYF,TGTGCCAGCAGTGAAATGAGAGGTCCCTTAGCCTACGAGCAGTACTTC
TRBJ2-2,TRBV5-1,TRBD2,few,CASSPRGGVPVAGELFF,TGCGCCAGCAGCCCCCGTGGGGGGGTCCCGGTAGCCGGGGAGCTGTTTTTT
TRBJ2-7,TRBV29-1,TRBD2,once,CSVTTSGRSHEQYF,TGCAGCGTCACAACTAGCGGGAGGTCTCACGAGCAGTACTTC
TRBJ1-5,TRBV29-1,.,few,CSVTPGDSNQPQHF,TGCAGCGTCACGCCAGGGGATAGCAATCAGCCCCAGCATTTT
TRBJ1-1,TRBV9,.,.,CASSIEGQLNTEAFF,TGTGCCAGCAGCATCGAAGGACAGCTGAACACTGAAGCTTTCTTT
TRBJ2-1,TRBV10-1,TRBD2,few,CASTPGGSSYNEQFF,TGCGCCAGCACACCGGGGGGGAGCTCCTACAATGAGCAGTTCTTC
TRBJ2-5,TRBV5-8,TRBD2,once,CASSLAGGLETQYF,TGTGCCAGCAGCTTGGCGGGAGGGCTGGAGACCCAGTACTTC
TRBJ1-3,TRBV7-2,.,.,CASSFSGTRGNTIYF,TGTGCCAGCAGCTTTTCCGGGACACGTGGAAACACCATATATTTT
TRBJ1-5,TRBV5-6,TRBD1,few,CASSLGKRTGNQPQHF,TGTGCCAGCAGCTTGGGGAAAAGGACAGGGAATCAGCCCCAGCATTTT
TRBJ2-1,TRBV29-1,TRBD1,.,CSVRGQRSYNEQFF,TGCAGCGTTCGGGGACAGAGATCCTACAATGAGCAGTTCTTC
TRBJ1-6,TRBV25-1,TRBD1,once,CASMRTGYNSPLHF,TGTGCCAGTATGAGGACAGGCTATAATTCACCCCTCCACTTT
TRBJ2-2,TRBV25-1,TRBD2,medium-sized,CATSGLAGTGELFF,TGTGCCACATCGGGACTAGCGGGAACCGGGGAGCTGTTTTTT
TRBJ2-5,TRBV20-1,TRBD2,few,CSASALLAGNQETQYF,TGCAGTGCTAGTGCCCTACTAGCGGGTAACCAAGAGACCCAGTACTTC
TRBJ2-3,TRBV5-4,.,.,CASSGALRGGADTQYF,TGTGCCAGCAGCGGGGCCTTAAGAGGGGGGGCAGATACGCAGTATTTT
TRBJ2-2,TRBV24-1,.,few,CATSDREVPTGELFF,TGTGCCACCAGTGATCGGGAAGTACCCACCGGGGAGCTGTTTTTT
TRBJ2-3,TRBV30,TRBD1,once,CAWSLGQGRTDTQYF,TGTGCCTGGAGCCTCGGACAGGGGAGAACAGATACGCAGTATTTT
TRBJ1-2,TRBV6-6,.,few,CASSYSKGSTGGYTF,TGTGCCAGCAGTTACTCGAAAGGGAGTACCGGTGGCTACACCTTC
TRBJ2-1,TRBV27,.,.,CASSLMGAIRNEQFF,TGTGCCAGCAGTTTAATGGGGGCCATACGCAATGAGCAGTTCTTC
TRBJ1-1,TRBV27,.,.,CASSSLFEEGASVFAFF,TGTGCCAGCAGTTCCCTCTTTGAGGAAGGGGCGTCGGTGTTTGCTTTCTTT
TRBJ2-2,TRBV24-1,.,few,CATSDATGPKLGTGELFF,TGTGCCACCAGTGATGCCACGGGACCGAAATTGGGCACCGGGGAGCTGTTTTTT
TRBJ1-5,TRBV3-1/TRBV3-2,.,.,CASSHDQGQPQHF,TGTGCCAGCAGCCATGACCAGGGACAGCCCCAGCATTTT
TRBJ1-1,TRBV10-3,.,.,CAISYRENTEAFF,TGTGCCATCAGCTACCGGGAGAACACTGAAGCTTTCTTT
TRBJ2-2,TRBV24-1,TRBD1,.,CATSDRTGGRVGELFF,TGTGCCACCAGTGACAGAACAGGGGGTAGGGTCGGGGAGCTGTTTTTT
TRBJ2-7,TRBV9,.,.,CASSVAVAGQDEQYF,TGTGCCAGCAGCGTAGCGGTAGCGGGACAGGACGAGCAGTACTTC
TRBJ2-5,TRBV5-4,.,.,CASSLEVISQETQYF,TGTGCCAGCAGCTTGGAGGTGATTTCCCAAGAGACCCAGTACTTC
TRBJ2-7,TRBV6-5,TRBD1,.,CASSTGGGYEQYF,TGTGCCAGCAGTACAGGGGGCGGGTACGAGCAGTACTTC
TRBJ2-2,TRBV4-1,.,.,CASSQETRQRFGELFF,TGCGCCAGCAGCCAAGAAACACGGCAGCGCTTCGGGGAGCTGTTTTTT
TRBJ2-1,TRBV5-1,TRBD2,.,CASSLDGSGGAVLF,TGCGCCAGCAGCTTGGATGGTAGCGGGGGGGCCGTACTCTTC
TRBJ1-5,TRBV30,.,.,CAWSVGFGGGLGNQPQHF,TGTGCCTGGAGTGTAGGATTCGGGGGGGGCTTAGGCAATCAGCCCCAGCATTTT
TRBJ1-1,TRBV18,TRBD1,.,CASSSQGAANTEAFF,TGTGCCAGCTCATCTCAGGGGGCTGCGAACACTGAAGCTTTCTTT
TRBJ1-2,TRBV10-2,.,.,CASSESTWIVYGYTF,TGCGCCAGCAGTGAGTCGACGTGGATAGTATATGGCTACACCTTC
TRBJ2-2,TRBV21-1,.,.,CASSKDRGAGELFF,TGTGCCAGCAGCAAAGATCGGGGGGCCGGGGAGCTGTTTTTT
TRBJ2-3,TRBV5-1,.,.,CASRTGPTSDTQYF,TGCGCCAGCAGAACAGGGCCTACCTCAGATACGCAGTATTTT
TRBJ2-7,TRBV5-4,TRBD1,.,CASRDTGQKSYEQYF,TGTGCCAGCAGGGATACGGGACAGAAGTCCTACGAGCAGTACTTC
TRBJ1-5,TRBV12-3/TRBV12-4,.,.,CASSQGHDQPQHF,TGTGCCAGCAGTCAGGGTCACGATCAGCCCCAGCATTTT
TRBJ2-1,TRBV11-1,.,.,CASSLAGSFEQFF,TGTGCCAGCAGCTTAGCCGGGAGTTTTGAGCAGTTCTTC
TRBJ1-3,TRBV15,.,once,CATSRVIQDTIYF,TGTGCCACCAGCAGAGTTATTCAGGACACCATATATTTT
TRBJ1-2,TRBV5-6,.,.,CASSLVGLNREGGYTF,TGTGCCAGCAGCTTGGTCGGATTGAACAGGGAAGGAGGCTACACCTTC
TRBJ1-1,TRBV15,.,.,CATSRVGGPNTEAFF,TGTGCCACCAGCAGAGTTGGCGGGCCGAACACTGAAGCTTTCTTT
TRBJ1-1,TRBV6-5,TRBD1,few,CASSYQGDTEAFF,TGTGCCAGCAGTTACCAGGGGGACACTGAAGCTTTCTTT
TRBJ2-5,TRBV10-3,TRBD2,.,CAISESPAGRQETQYF,TGTGCCATCAGTGAGTCTCCAGCGGGAAGACAAGAGACCCAGTACTTC
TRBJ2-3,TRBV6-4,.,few,CASSATLSWDTQYF,TGTGCCAGCAGTGCCACCCTCTCATGGGATACGCAGTATTTT